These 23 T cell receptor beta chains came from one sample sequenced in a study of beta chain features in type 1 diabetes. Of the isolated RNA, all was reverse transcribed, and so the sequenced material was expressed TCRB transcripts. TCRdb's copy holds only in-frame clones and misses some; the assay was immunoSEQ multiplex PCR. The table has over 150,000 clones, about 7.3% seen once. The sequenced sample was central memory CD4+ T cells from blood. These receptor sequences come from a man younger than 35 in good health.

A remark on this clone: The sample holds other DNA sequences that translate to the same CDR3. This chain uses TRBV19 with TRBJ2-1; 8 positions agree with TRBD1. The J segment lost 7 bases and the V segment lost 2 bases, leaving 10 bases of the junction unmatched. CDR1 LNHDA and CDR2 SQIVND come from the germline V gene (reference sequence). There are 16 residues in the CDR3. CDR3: CASSISPGGRGNEQFF. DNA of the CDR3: TGTGCCAGTAGTATATCCCCAGGGGGCAGGGGTAATGAGCAGTTCTTC. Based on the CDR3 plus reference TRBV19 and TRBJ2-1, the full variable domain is DGGITQSPKYLFRKEGQNVTLSCEQNLNHDAMYWYRQDPGQGLRLIYYSQIVNDFQKGDIAEGYSVSREKKESFPLTVTSAQKNPTAFYLCASSISPGGRGNEQFFGPGTRLTVL.

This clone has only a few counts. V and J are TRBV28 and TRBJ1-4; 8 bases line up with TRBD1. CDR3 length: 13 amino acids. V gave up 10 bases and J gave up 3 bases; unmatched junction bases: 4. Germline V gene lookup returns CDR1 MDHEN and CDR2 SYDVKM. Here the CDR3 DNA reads TGTGCCATCCAGGACAGGGCTAATGAAAAACTGTTTTTT. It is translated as CAIQDRANEKLFF. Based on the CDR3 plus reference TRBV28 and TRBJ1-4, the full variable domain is DVKVTQSSRYLVKRTGEKVFLECVQDMDHENMFWYRQDPGLGLRLIYFSYDVKMKEKGDIPEGYSVSREKKERFSLILESASTNQTSMYLCAIQDRANEKLFFGSGTQLSVL.

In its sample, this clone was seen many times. CDR3 amino acids: CASSPPGRVDEQYF. The CDR3 DNA reads TGTGCCAGCTCACCACCGGGCAGGGTCGACGAGCAGTACTTC. The V call is TRBV18, the J call TRBJ2-7; tentative D call: TRBD1 (5 bases). In germline, CDR1 is KGHSH, CDR2 LQKENI. This CDR3 comprises 14 residues. The V gene lost 0 bases and the J gene lost 5 bases, with 11 bases spanning the gap.

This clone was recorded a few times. The CDR3 region has the DNA TGTGCCATAGGGGGCAATGAGCAGTTCTTC. Protein product: CAIGGNEQFF. The chain couples TRBV7-8 to TRBJ2-1; maybe TRBD1 (6 bases). The CDR3 has 10 amino acids. Trimming pared 10 bases from V and 6 bases from J, leaving 7 bases between. Per the germline V gene, CDR1 is SGHVS and CDR2 is FQNEAQ. The full variable domain, its missing parts supplied by reference TRBV7-8 and TRBJ2-1, is GAGVSQSPRYKVAKRGQDVALRCDPISGHVSLFWYQQALGQGPEFLTYFQNEAQLDKSGLPSDRFFAERPEGSVSTLKIQRTQQEDSAVYLCAIGGNEQFFGPGTRLTVL.

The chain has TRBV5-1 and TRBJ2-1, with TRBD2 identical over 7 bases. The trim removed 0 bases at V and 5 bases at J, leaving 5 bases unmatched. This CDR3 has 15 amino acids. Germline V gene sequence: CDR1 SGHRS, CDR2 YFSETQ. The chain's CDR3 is CASSLELASNNEQFF. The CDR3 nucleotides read TGCGCCAGCAGCTTGGAACTAGCGAGTAACAATGAGCAGTTCTTC.

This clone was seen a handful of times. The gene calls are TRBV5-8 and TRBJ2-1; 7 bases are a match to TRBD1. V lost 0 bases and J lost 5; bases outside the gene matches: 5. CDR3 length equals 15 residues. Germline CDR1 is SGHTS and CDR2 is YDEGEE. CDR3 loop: CASSLAYRGNNEQFF. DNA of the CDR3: TGTGCCAGCAGCTTGGCCTACAGGGGTAACAATGAGCAGTTCTTC.

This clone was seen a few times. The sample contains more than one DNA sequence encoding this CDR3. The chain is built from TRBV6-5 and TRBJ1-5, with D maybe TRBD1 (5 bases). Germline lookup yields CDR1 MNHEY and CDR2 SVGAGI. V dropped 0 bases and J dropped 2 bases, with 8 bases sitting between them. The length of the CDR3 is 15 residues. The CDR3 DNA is TGTGCCAGCAGTTACTCGACGGGGGGCAATCAGCCCCAGCATTTT. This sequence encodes CASSYSTGGNQPQHF.

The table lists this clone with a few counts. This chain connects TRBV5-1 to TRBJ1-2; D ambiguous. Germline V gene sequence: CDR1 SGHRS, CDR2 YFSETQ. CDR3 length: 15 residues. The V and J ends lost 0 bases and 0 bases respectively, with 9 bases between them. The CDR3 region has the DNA TGCGCCAGCAGCTTGGGGCAGTCAGCTAACTATGGCTACACCTTC. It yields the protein CASSLGQSANYGYTF.

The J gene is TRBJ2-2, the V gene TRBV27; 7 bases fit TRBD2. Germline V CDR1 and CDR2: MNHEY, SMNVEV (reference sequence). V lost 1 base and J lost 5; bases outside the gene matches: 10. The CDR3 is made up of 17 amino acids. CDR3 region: CASSLWRGGTWTGELFF. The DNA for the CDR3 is TGTGCCAGCAGTTTATGGAGGGGAGGGACTTGGACCGGGGAGCTGTTTTTT.

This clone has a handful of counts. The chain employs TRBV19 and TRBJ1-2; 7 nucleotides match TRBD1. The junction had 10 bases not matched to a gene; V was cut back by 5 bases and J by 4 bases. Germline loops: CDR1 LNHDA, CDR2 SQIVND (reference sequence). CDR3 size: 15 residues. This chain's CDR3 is CASSPLTGPPYGYTF. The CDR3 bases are TGTGCCAGTAGTCCTTTGACAGGGCCCCCCTATGGCTACACCTTC.

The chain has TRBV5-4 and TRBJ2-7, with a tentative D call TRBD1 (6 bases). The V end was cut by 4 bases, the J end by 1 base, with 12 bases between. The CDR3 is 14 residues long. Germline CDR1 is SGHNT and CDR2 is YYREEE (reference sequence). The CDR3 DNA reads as TGTGCCAGCAGCCCCCAGGGGTTATCCTACGAGCAGTACTTC. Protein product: CASSPQGLSYEQYF.

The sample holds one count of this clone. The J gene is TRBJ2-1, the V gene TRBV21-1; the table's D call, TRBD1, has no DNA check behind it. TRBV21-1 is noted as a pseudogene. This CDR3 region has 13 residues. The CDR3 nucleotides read TGTGCCAGCACTACAGGGAGCTTGAATGAGCAGTTCTTC. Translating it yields CASTTGSLNEQFF.

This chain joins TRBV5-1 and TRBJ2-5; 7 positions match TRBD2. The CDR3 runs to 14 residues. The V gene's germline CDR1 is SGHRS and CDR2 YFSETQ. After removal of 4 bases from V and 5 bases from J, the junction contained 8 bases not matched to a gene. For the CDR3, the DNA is TGCGCCAGCAGCCCGGAGGGAGGGTTGGAGACCCAGTACTTC. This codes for CASSPEGGLETQYF.

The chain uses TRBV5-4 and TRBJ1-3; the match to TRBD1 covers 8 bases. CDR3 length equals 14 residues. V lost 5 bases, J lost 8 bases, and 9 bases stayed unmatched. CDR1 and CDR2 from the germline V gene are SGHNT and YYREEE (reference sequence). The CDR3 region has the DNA TGTGCCAGCAGTAAGGACAGGGAACGACACACCATATATTTT. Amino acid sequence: CASSKDRERHTIYF.

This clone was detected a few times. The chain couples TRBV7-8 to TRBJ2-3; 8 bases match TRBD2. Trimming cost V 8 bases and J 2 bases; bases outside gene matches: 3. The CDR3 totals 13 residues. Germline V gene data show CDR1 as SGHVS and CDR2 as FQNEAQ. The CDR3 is CASAGGITDTQYF. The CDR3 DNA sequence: TGTGCCAGCGCGGGGGGAATCACAGATACGCAGTATTTT.

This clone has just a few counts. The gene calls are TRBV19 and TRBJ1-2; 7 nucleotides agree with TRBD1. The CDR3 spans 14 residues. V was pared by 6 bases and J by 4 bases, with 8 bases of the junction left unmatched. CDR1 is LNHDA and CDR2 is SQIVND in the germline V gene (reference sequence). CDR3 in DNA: TGTGCCAGTAGGACCGGGACAGCGGGCTATGGCTACACCTTC. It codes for CASRTGTAGYGYTF.

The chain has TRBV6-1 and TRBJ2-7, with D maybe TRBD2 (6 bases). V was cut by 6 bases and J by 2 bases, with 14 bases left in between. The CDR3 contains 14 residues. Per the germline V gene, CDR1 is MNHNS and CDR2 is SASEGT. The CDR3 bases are TGTGCCAGCAGGTGGGAGGTCGGCCCCTACGAGCAGTACTTC. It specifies CASRWEVGPYEQYF.

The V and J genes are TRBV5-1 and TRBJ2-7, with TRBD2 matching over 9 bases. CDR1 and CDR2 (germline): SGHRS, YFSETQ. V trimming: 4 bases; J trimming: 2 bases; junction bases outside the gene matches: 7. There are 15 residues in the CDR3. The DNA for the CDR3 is TGCGCCAGCAGCCCCCGACTAGCGGAGCCCTACGAGCAGTACTTC. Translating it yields CASSPRLAEPYEQYF.

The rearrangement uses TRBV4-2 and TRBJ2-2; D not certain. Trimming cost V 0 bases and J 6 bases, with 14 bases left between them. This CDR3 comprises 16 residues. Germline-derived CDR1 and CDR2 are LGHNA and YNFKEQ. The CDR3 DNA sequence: TGTGCCAGCAGCCAAGATCCACATATTACAGCCGGGGAGCTGTTTTTT. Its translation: CASSQDPHITAGELFF.

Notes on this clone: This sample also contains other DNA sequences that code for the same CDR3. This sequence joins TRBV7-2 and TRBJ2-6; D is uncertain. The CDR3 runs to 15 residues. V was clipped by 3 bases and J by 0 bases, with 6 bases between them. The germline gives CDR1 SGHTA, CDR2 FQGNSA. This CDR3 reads CASSFYRSGANVLTF. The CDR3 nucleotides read TGTGCCAGCAGCTTCTACCGCTCTGGGGCCAACGTCCTGACTTTC.

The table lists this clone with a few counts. CDR3 sequence reads: CASSLEAGYTSGANVLTF. The CDR3 DNA sequence: TGCGCCAGCAGCTTGGAGGCAGGATATACCTCTGGGGCCAACGTCCTGACTTTC. V gene TRBV5-1 combines with J gene TRBJ2-6; no definite D call. Germline assignment: CDR1 SGHRS and CDR2 YFSETQ. CDR3 length: 18 amino acids. Between the trimmed V and J ends, which lost 0 bases and 0 bases, there was a span of 13 bases.

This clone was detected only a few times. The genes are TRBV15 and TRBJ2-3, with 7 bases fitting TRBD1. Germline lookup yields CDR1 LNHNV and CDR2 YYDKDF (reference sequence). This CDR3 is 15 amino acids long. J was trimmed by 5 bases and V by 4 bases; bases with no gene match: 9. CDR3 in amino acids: CATSTRTGGIDTQYF. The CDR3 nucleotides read TGTGCCACCAGCACCCGGACAGGTGGCATAGATACGCAGTATTTT.

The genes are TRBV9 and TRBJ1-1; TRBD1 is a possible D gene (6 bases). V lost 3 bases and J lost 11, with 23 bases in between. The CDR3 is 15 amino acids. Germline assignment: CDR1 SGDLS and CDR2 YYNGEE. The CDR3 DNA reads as TGTGCCAGCAGCGGGTCGACAGGCCCATGGACGGGGGCTTTCTTT. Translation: CASSGSTGPWTGAFF.